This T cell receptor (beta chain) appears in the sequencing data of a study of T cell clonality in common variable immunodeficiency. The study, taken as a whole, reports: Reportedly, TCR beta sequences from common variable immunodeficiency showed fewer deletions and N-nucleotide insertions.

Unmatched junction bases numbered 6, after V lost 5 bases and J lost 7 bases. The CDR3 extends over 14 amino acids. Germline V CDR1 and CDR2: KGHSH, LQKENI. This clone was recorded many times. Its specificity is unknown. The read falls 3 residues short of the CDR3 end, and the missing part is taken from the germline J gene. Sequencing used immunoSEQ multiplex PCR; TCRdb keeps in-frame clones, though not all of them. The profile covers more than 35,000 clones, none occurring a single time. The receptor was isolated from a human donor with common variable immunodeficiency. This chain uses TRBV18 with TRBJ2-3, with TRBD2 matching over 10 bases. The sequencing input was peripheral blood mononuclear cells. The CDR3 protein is CASSSAGGQNTQYF. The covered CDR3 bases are TGTGCCAGCTCATCAGCGGGGGGGCAGAATACG.